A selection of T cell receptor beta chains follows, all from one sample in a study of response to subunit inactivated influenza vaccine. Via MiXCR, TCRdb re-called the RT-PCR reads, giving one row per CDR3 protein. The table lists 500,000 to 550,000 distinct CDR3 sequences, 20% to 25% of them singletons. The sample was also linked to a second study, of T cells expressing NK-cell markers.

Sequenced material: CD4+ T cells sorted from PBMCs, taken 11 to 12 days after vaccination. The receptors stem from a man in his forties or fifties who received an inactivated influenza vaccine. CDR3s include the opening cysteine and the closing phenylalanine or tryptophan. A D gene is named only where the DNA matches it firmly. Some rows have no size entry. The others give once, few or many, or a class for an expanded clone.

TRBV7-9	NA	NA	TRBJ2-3	TGTGCCAGCAGCGCCGGAGGAGGGTCCGGAGATACGCAGTATTTT	CASSAGGGSGDTQYF
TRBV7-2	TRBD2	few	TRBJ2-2	TGTGCCAGCAGCCCACGGGGACTAGTTAACACCGGGGAGCTGTTTTTT	CASSPRGLVNTGELFF
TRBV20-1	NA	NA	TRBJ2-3	TGCAGTGCTAGGAGGTACCGGGCCCCAAGCGGCACAGATACGCAGTATTTT	CSARRYRAPSGTDTQYF
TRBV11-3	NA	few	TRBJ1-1	TGTGCCAGCGGGCTAAACATGAACACTGAAGCTTTCTTT	CASGLNMNTEAFF
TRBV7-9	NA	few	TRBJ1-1	TGTGCCAGCACTTATAGGCTCGGAGGGGGCACTGAAGCTTTCTTT	CASTYRLGGGTEAFF
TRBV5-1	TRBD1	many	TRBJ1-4	TGCGCCAGCAGCGCGACAGGGGCAACTAATGAAAAACTGTTTTTT	CASSATGATNEKLFF
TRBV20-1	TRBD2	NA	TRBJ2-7	TGCAGTGCTAGCAAGCAGCGGGAGAGGAGGGGGGACTACGAGCAGTACTTC	CSASKQRERRGDYEQYF
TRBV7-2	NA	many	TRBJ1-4	TGTGCCAGCAGCCCTAGGGGATCATCTAATGAAAAACTGTTTTTT	CASSPRGSSNEKLFF
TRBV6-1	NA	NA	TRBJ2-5	TGTGCCAGCAGGGTAACGAACCAAGAGACCCAGTACTTC	CASRVTNQETQYF
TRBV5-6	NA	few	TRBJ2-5	TGTGCCAGCAGCTTGGCTCCGAACGTTGAGACCCAGTACTTC	CASSLAPNVETQYF
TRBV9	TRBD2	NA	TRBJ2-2	TGTGCCAGCACCCGGGAGGTAAACACCGGGGAGCTGTTTTTT	CASTREVNTGELFF
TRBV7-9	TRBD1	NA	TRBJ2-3	TGTGCCAGCACGGGACAGGGGCATAGGGATACGCAGTATTTT	CASTGQGHRDTQYF
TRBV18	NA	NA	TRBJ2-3	TGTGCCAGCTCACCACCTATGGGGGGAGATACGCAGTATTTT	CASSPPMGGDTQYF
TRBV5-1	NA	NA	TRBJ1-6	TGCGCCAGCAGCGAAACAAGCTCCTATAATTCACCCCTCCACTTT	CASSETSSYNSPLHF
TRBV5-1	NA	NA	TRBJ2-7	TGCGCCAGCAGCCATGGGGACTCACGCTCCTACGAGCAGTACTTC	CASSHGDSRSYEQYF
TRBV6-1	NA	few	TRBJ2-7	TGTGCCAGCAGTGGGGCCTTCGGGCTCTCCTACGAGCAGTACTTC	CASSGAFGLSYEQYF
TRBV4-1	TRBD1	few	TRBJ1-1	TGCGCCAGCAGCCCGACGGGGACAGGCTTAACTGAAGCTTTCTTT	CASSPTGTGLTEAFF
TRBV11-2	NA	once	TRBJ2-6	TGTGCCAGCAGCTTAGTCAACCGCGTCGGGCTTCCTGGGGCCAACGTCCTGACTTTC	CASSLVNRVGLPGANVLTF
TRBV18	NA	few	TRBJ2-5	TGTGCCAGCTCACCTAATCAAGAGACCCAGTACTTC	CASSPNQETQYF
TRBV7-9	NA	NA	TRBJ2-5	TGTGCCAGCAGCTGGGGGACGGATCAAGAGACCCAGTACTTC	CASSWGTDQETQYF
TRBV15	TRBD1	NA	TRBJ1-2	TGTGCCACCAGCAGACAGGGGGTCGGCTATGGCTACACCTTC	CATSRQGVGYGYTF
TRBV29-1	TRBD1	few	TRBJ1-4	TGCAGCGTGCTTACAGGGGTAACTAATGAGAAACTGTTTTTT	CSVLTGVTNEKLFF
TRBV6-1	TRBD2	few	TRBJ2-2	TGTGCCAGCCAGCTCGGGGGGAGCTTACGTGGGGAGCTGTTTTTT	CASQLGGSLRGELFF
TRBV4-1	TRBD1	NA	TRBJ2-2	TGCGCCAGCAGCCAAGCTGACAGGGCGGGCACCGGGGAGCTGTTTTTT	CASSQADRAGTGELFF
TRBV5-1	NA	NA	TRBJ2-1	TGCGCCAGCAGCTTGAGCCCAAACTCCTACAATGAGCAGTTCTTC	CASSLSPNSYNEQFF
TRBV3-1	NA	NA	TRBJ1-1	TGTGCCAGCAGCCATTATACCACTGAAGCTTTCTTT	CASSHYTTEAFF
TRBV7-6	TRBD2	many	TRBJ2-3	TGTGCCAGCAGCTTAAACCTAGCGGCAGATACGCAGTATTTT	CASSLNLAADTQYF
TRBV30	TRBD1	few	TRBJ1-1	TGTGCCTGGAGTCCACGGACAGGGCCGGCTTTCTTT	CAWSPRTGPAFF
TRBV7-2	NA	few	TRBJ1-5	TGTGCCAGCAGCTTAGCAAACCAGGGGCAGCCCCAGCATTTT	CASSLANQGQPQHF
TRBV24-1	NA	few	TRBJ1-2	TGTGCCACCAGCGACCCTGGACGCGGCTACACCTTC	CATSDPGRGYTF
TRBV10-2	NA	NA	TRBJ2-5	TGCGCCAGCAGCCCCTTATCCGTAAGGGAGACCCAGTACTTC	CASSPLSVRETQYF
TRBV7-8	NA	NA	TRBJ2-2	TGTGCCAGCAAACAACCGGGAGTGGGGGGATCCGGGGAGCTGTTTTTT	CASKQPGVGGSGELFF
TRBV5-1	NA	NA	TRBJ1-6	TGCGCCAGCAGCTTGGAACACCTCAGTGCACCCCTCCACTTT	CASSLEHLSAPLHF
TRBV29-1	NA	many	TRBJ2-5	TGCAGCGTTGGAGTTTGGAGGGGGGCAGAGACCCAGTACTTC	CSVGVWRGAETQYF
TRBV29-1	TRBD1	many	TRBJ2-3	TGCAGCGGAGGACAGGGGACAGATACGCAGTATTTT	CSGGQGTDTQYF
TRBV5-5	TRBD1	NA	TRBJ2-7	TGTGCCAGCAGCGGGACAGGTCGTGACGAGCAGTACTTC	CASSGTGRDEQYF
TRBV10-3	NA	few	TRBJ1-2	TGTGCCATCAGTGACAAGGACTATGGCTACACCTTC	CAISDKDYGYTF
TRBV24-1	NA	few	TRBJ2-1	TGTGCCAGCAGCCCTCGCTCAGCGTCGGCTTCCAGCTCCTACAATGAGCAGTTCTTC	CASSPRSASASSSYNEQFF
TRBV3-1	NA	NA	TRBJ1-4	TGTGCCAGCAGACACGAATCCGGGGCGTATAATGAAAAACTGTTTTTT	CASRHESGAYNEKLFF
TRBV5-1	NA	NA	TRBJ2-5	TGCGCCAGCAGCTTTGGAGGGGGGCGTCAAGAGACCCAGTACTTC	CASSFGGGRQETQYF
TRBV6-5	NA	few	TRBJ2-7	TGTGCCAGCAGTTACTCGGGTCTGGGCTACGAGCAGTACTTC	CASSYSGLGYEQYF
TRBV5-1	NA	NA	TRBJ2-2	TGCGCCAGCAGCACGGACAGAGAGGACGGGGAGCTGTTTTTT	CASSTDREDGELFF
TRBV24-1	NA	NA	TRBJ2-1	TGTGCCACCAGTGCGGGCCTCATTAGGGATGAGCAGTTCTTC	CATSAGLIRDEQFF
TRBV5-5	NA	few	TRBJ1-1	TGTGCCAGCAGCTTGAGACCCATGAACACTGAAGCTTTCTTT	CASSLRPMNTEAFF
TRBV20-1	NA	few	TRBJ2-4	TGCAGTGCTCCCGGACAGCTAGCCAAAAACATTCAGTACTTC	CSAPGQLAKNIQYF
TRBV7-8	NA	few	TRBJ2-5	TGTGCCAGCAGCTTAGCAAGGGCCCGGGAGACCCAGTACTTC	CASSLARARETQYF
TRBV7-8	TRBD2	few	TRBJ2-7	TGTGCCAGCAGCTTAGCAACTAGCGGGGGGACTTACGAGCAGTACTTC	CASSLATSGGTYEQYF
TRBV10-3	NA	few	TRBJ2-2	TGTGCCATCAGCATTGACAGGGGGGAGCTGTTTTTT	CAISIDRGELFF
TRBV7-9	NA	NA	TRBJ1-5	TGTGCCAGCAGCCCGACAGGTTTCAATCAGCCCCAGCATTTT	CASSPTGFNQPQHF
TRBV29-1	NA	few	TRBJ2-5	TGCAGCGTTGAGGCAGGAACCACCCAAGAGACCCAGTACTTC	CSVEAGTTQETQYF
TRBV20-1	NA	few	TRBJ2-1	TGCAGTGCTCATTTAGGGGGGGGAGGCAATGAGCAGTTCTTC	CSAHLGGGGNEQFF
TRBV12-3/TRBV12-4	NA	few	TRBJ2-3	TGTGCCAGCAGTTCCGGGACACCACTGACAGATACGCAGTATTTT	CASSSGTPLTDTQYF
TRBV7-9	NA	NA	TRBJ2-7	TGTGCCAGCAGCTCCTACACCGAGGTCTACGAGCAGTACTTC	CASSSYTEVYEQYF
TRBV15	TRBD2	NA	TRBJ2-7	TGTGCCACCAGCAGAGATTTTCGCCGACTAGCGCCCCACGAGCAGTACTTC	CATSRDFRRLAPHEQYF
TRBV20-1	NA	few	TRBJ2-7	TGCAGTGCTCACCGGGACAACACCTACGAGCAGTACTTC	CSAHRDNTYEQYF
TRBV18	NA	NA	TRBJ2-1	TGTGCCAGCTCACCACGCTTAGGACACTCGACCCAAGATTACAATGAGCAGTTCTTC	CASSPRLGHSTQDYNEQFF
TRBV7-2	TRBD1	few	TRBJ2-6	TGTGCCAGCAGCCGGGACAGTTCCTCTGGGGCCAACGTCCTGACTTTC	CASSRDSSSGANVLTF
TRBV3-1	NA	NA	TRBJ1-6	TGTGCCAGCAGGGATGCTGGGAATTCACCCCTCCACTTT	CASRDAGNSPLHF
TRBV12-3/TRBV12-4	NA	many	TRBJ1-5	TGTGCCAGCAGTTTTGAACTATCCCCCAATCAGCCCCAGCATTTT	CASSFELSPNQPQHF
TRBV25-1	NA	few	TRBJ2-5	TGTGCCAGCTCCCCCAGGTTAGGGCGGGCTCAAGAGACCCAGTACTTC	CASSPRLGRAQETQYF